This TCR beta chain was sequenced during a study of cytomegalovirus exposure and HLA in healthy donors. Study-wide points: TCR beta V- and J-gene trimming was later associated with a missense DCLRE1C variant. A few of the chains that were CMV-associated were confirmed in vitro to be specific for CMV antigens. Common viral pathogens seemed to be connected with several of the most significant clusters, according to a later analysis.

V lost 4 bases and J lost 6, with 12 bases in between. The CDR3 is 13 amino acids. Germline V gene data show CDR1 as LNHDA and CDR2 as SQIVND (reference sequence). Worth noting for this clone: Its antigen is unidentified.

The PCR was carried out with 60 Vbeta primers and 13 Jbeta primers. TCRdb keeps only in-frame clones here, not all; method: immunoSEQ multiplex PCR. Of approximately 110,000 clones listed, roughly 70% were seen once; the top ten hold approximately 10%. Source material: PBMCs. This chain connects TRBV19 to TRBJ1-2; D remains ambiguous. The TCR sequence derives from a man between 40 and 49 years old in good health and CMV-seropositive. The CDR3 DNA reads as TGTGCCAGTAGTAGGACGGACTCGGATGGCTACACCTTC. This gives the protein CASSRTDSDGYTF.